Below are 31 T cell receptor beta chains sequenced from a single sample in a study of CD8+ T cells in alopecia areata. Indicated treatment: oral pan-JAK inhibitor, 5-10 mg twice daily. Extracted RNA was reverse transcribed, and the resulting cDNA served as sequencing template. The table came from immunoSEQ multiplex PCR; TCRdb's copy has only in-frame clones and leaves some out. Found here are around 100,000 clones, 56% of them singletons; the top ten hold 3% to 3.5%. Sample: CD4+ T cells sorted from blood, taken at week 24, from a patient treated with tofacitinib. All receptors come from a human donor with alopecia areata.

The chain recombines TRBV7-2 with TRBJ1-5; TRBD1 might be the D (5 bases). Trimming left V 0 bases short and J 3 bases short, with 9 bases between. The CDR3 sequence is 15 residues long. The germline gives CDR1 SGHTA, CDR2 FQGNSA. The CDR3 DNA follows: TGTGCCAGCAGCTTAGCACGACAGTTCAATCAGCCCCAGCATTTT. As protein: CASSLARQFNQPQHF.

The rearrangement links TRBV29-1 to TRBJ2-7; 7 nucleotides match TRBD1. This CDR3 is built from 12 residues. CDR1 is SQVTM and CDR2 is ANQGSEA in the germline V gene. Trimming at V came to 4 bases and at J to 2 bases, leaving 2 bases not matched to a gene. In nucleotides, the CDR3 is TGCAGCGTTGCAACAGGGGCCTACGAGCAGTACTTC. It specifies CSVATGAYEQYF.

A word on this clone: Given a far larger clone just one base away, this is likely a sequencing read error. The sample carries other DNA sequences with the same CDR3. The CDR3 sequence: CASSLSAGGSSYNSPLHF. CDR3 nucleotide sequence: TGTGCCAGCAGCCTATCAGCAGGGGGGAGCTCCTATAATTCACCCCTCCACTTT. V and J are TRBV7-2 and TRBJ1-6, with 7 bases lining up with TRBD1. Looked up from germline, CDR1 is SGHTA and CDR2 is FQGNSA. The CDR3 spans 18 residues. Unmatched junction bases numbered 10, after V lost 5 bases and J lost 0 bases. The full variable domain, in which reference TRBV7-2 and TRBJ1-6 provide the parts outside the CDR3, is GAGVSQSPSNKVTEKGKDVELRCDPISGHTALYWYRQSLGQGLEFLIYFQGNSAPDKSGLPSDRFSAERTGGSVSTLTIQRTQQEDSAVYLCASSLSAGGSSYNSPLHFGNGTRLTVT.

The chain joins TRBV30 to TRBJ2-1; the D is unclear. Germline V CDR1 and CDR2: GTSNPN, SVGIG (reference sequence). The V and J ends lost 1 base and 1 base respectively, with 11 bases between them. The CDR3 totals 15 residues. CDR3 loop: CAWSGDQKSYNEQFF. In DNA, the CDR3 is TGTGCCTGGAGTGGGGATCAGAAGTCCTACAATGAGCAGTTCTTC.

This clone has a handful of counts. This chain connects TRBV21-1 to TRBJ2-7; the DNA was not used to check the table's D call, TRBD2. TRBV21-1 is a documented pseudogene. The CDR3 length is 15 residues. CDR3 sequence: CASSEPGRRDYEQYF. The CDR3 DNA follows: TGTGCCAGCAGCGAGCCGGGACGGAGGGACTACGAGCAGTACTTC.

This clone was observed at least ten times. The V gene is TRBV29-1, the J gene TRBJ2-1; tentative D call: TRBD2 (6 bases). Per germline, CDR1 SQVTM and CDR2 ANQGSEA. V gave up 7 bases and J gave up 3 bases, with 16 bases separating them. The CDR3 is made up of 14 amino acids. The CDR3 bases are TGCAGCGCCAAGCTCCGGGGGAACTACAATGAGCAGTTCTTC. It codes for CSAKLRGNYNEQFF.

This clone showed up just a few times. The chain links TRBV7-9 to TRBJ2-3; no definite D call. Trimming shortened V by 0 bases and J by 6 bases, and 7 bases separated the two germline ends. This CDR3 spans 13 amino acids. The germline V gene encodes CDR1 SEHNR and CDR2 FQNEAQ (reference sequence). The CDR3 region is CASSLAVGDTQYF. The CDR3 nucleotides read TGTGCCAGCAGCTTAGCCGTAGGTGATACGCAGTATTTT.

The V call is TRBV4-1, the J call TRBJ2-1; the D gene is possibly TRBD1 (6 bases). Germline V lookup: CDR1 MGHRA, CDR2 YSYEKL. V lost 0 bases to trimming and J lost 1 base, with 16 bases between them. CDR3 length equals 18 residues. CDR3 loop: CASSQDGGRGESYNEQFF. The CDR3 nucleotides read TGCGCCAGCAGCCAAGATGGGGGCAGGGGAGAATCCTACAATGAGCAGTTCTTC.

The rearrangement uses TRBV30 and TRBJ2-1; 8 bases line up with TRBD2. The germline V gene has CDR1 GTSNPN and CDR2 SVGIG (reference sequence). Trimming took 5 bases from V and 3 from J; bases not matched to a gene: 18. This CDR3 region has 18 residues. This chain's CDR3 is CAWSRVGGGRYLYNEQFF. The CDR3, as DNA: TGTGCCTGGTCGAGGGTCGGCGGGGGGCGCTACCTCTACAATGAGCAGTTCTTC.

This chain links TRBV4-1 with TRBJ1-2, with a tentative D call TRBD1 (6 bases). The CDR3 length is 14 residues. Germline CDR1 and CDR2: MGHRA and YSYEKL. The V gene lost 6 bases and the J gene lost 7 bases, with 18 bases spanning the gap. The CDR3 DNA reads as TGCGCCAGCAGAGTCGAGGGGGGGCAGGGTGGCTACACCTTC. Translating it yields CASRVEGGQGGYTF.

The gene calls are TRBV30 and TRBJ2-7; TRBD2 might be the D (5 bases). V was cut by 2 bases and J by 5 bases, with 13 bases left in between. Germline CDR1 and CDR2: GTSNPN and SVGIG (reference sequence). The CDR3 extends over 13 amino acids. This CDR3 is CAWSRAHGDEQYF. The CDR3 coding sequence is TGTGCCTGGAGTCGGGCCCACGGGGACGAGCAGTACTTC.

The chain employs TRBV4-1 and TRBJ2-3; the match to TRBD2 covers 8 bases. Germline CDR1 is MGHRA and CDR2 is YSYEKL. Unmatched junction bases numbered 5, after V lost 0 bases and J lost 6 bases. The CDR3 consists of 15 residues. The CDR3 loop reads CASSQDGLAYDTQYF. Written as DNA, the CDR3 is TGCGCCAGCAGCCAAGATGGACTAGCTTATGATACGCAGTATTTT.

This chain uses TRBV7-2 with TRBJ2-7; the D gene is possibly TRBD2 (5 bases). Germline CDR1 reads SGHTA; CDR2 reads FQGNSA. The CDR3 runs 14 residues. V lost 5 bases and J lost 1, with 12 bases in between. CDR3: CASSLGIDSYEQYF. The CDR3 bases are TGTGCCAGCAGCCTCGGGATTGATTCCTACGAGCAGTACTTC.

This clone was seen ten or more times. This sequence joins TRBV23-1 and TRBJ2-1; tentative D call: TRBD1 (6 bases). TRBV23-1 is designated an ORF whose function remains uncertain. The V gene lost 5 bases and the J gene lost 3 bases, with 26 bases spanning the gap. This CDR3 region has 19 residues. This CDR3 is CASSSEVGHTGSGYNEQFF. CDR3 DNA: TGCGCCAGCAGTTCCGAAGTGGGGCACACAGGGTCTGGCTACAATGAGCAGTTCTTC.

V is TRBV29-1 and J is TRBJ2-1, with D possibly matching TRBD1 (6 bases). Per the germline V gene, CDR1 is SQVTM and CDR2 is ANQGSEA. Trimming pared 6 bases from V and 7 bases from J, leaving 22 bases between. This CDR3 is built from 15 residues. The CDR3 reads CSVQTPTNRVNEQFF. In DNA form, the CDR3 reads TGCAGCGTCCAAACTCCAACCAACAGGGTAAATGAGCAGTTCTTC.

This clone occurred once. V and J are TRBV6-5 and TRBJ2-7; D possibly corresponds to TRBD2 (7 bases). Germline-derived CDR1 and CDR2 are MNHEY and SVGAGI. The CDR3 extends over 12 amino acids. Trimming removed 10 bases at V and 9 bases at J, with 19 bases between. The chain's CDR3 is CATNGGHLGQYF. For the CDR3, the DNA is TGTGCCACGAACGGGGGGCATCTCGGGCAGTACTTC.

The chain couples TRBV9 to TRBJ1-4; no clear D. Germline CDR1 and CDR2: SGDLS and YYNGEE. This CDR3 is built from 13 residues. The germline V and J ends were trimmed by 1 base and 7 bases, with 8 bases remaining between them. The CDR3 reads CASSVSFGEKLFF. The CDR3 DNA reads as TGTGCCAGCAGCGTAAGCTTCGGTGAAAAACTGTTTTTT.

The DNA for the CDR3 is TGTGCCACCATGACCGGGACAGGGGCTAATGAAAAACTGTTTTTT. The encoded protein is CATMTGTGANEKLFF. The rearrangement uses TRBV7-8 and TRBJ1-4; 10 nucleotides match TRBD1. The CDR3 is 15 residues long. Trimming removed 10 bases from V and 3 bases from J; junction bases left unmatched: 8. Germline V gene data show CDR1 as SGHVS and CDR2 as FQNEAQ.

This chain joins TRBV7-9 and TRBJ2-3; D remains ambiguous. The V end lost 4 bases, the J end lost 0 bases, and 2 bases lay between the germline ends. Germline V gene sequence: CDR1 SEHNR, CDR2 FQNEAQ (reference sequence). The CDR3 has 12 amino acids. The CDR3 is CASSWSTDTQYF. The CDR3 DNA reads as TGTGCCAGCAGCTGGAGCACAGATACGCAGTATTTT.

This rearrangement joins TRBV27 to TRBJ1-1; D is ambiguous. This CDR3 is 13 amino acids long. V dropped 2 bases and J dropped 4 bases, with 8 bases sitting between them. Germline assignment: CDR1 MNHEY and CDR2 SMNVEV (reference sequence). The CDR3 loop is CASSLVKGTEAFF. DNA of the CDR3: TGTGCCAGCAGTTTAGTCAAGGGCACTGAAGCTTTCTTT.

There are a few counts of this clone. The chain employs TRBV5-1 and TRBJ1-5, with 11 bases fitting TRBD1. V lost 7 bases, J lost 6 bases, and 3 bases stayed unmatched. The germline V gene encodes CDR1 SGHRS and CDR2 YFSETQ. This CDR3 has 13 residues. This chain's CDR3 is CASGQGASQPQHF. Written as DNA, the CDR3 is TGCGCCAGCGGACAGGGGGCTAGTCAGCCCCAGCATTTT.

This clone was seen a few times. The chain recombines TRBV7-2 with TRBJ2-7; TRBD1 matches at 11 bases. The CDR3 sequence is 14 residues long. Losses at the gene ends were 4 bases for V and 6 bases for J; bases not matched to a gene: 5. Germline V lookup: CDR1 SGHTA, CDR2 FQGNSA. CDR3 amino acids: CASSSQDRGREQYF. DNA for the CDR3: TGTGCCAGCAGCTCCCAGGACAGGGGGCGCGAGCAGTACTTC.

V is TRBV7-3 and J is TRBJ1-1; D gene uncertain. The ends were cut back, 2 bases at V and 1 base at J, with 8 bases in the middle. CDR3 length equals 14 residues. Germline CDR1 is SGHTA and CDR2 is FQGTGA. CDR3 sequence (DNA): TGTGCCAGCAGCTTACTGGGAGGGAACACTGAAGCTTTCTTT. Protein sequence: CASSLLGGNTEAFF.

This clone was observed a few times. This sequence joins TRBV30 and TRBJ2-7, with TRBD2 matching over 12 bases. Germline CDR1 is GTSNPN and CDR2 is SVGIG (reference sequence). This CDR3 region has 14 residues. The V and J ends lost 3 bases and 6 bases, in that order; junction bases with no gene match: 6. In DNA form, the CDR3 reads TGTGCCTGGAGCCGGACTAGCGGGGTGGCCGAGCAGTACTTC. This codes for CAWSRTSGVAEQYF.

This rearrangement joins TRBV29-1 to TRBJ2-7; no definite D call. V was trimmed by 7 bases and J by 6 bases, leaving 13 bases between them. The germline CDR1 and CDR2 sequences are SQVTM and ANQGSEA. This CDR3 contains 11 residues. The CDR3 DNA reads as TGCAGCGGTGGAGTTCCTCCCGAGCAGTACTTC. Its translation is CSGGVPPEQYF.

J is TRBJ2-2 and V is TRBV7-6; tentative D call: TRBD1 (6 bases). This CDR3 is 16 amino acids long. From germline, CDR1 is SGHVS and CDR2 FNYEAQ. The V and J ends lost 3 bases and 2 bases respectively, with 13 bases between them. The CDR3, as DNA: TGTGCCAGCAGCTTCGCACAGGGATTAAACACCGGGGAGCTGTTTTTT. Protein sequence: CASSFAQGLNTGELFF. Filled out from reference TRBV7-6 and TRBJ2-2, the complete variable domain reads GAGVSQSPRYKVTKRGQDVALRCDPISGHVSLYWYRQALGQGPEFLTYFNYEAQQDKSGLPNDRFSAERPEGSISTLTIQRTEQRDSAMYRCASSFAQGLNTGELFFGEGSRLTVL.

The chain couples TRBV29-1 to TRBJ2-2; no definite D call. The germline gives CDR1 SQVTM, CDR2 ANQGSEA. CDR3 size: 13 residues. Trimming left V 6 bases short and J 5 bases short, with 13 bases between. This CDR3 is CSVTYGRTGELFF. The CDR3 nucleotides read TGCAGCGTCACCTACGGGCGAACCGGGGAGCTGTTTTTT.

The chain carries TRBV6-5 and TRBJ1-3; tentatively, D is TRBD1 (6 bases). Germline V gene lookup returns CDR1 MNHEY and CDR2 SVGAGI. The CDR3 is 11 amino acids. Trimming cost V 6 bases and J 7 bases, with 7 bases left between them. This CDR3 reads CASRGANTIYF. In nucleotides, the CDR3 is TGTGCCAGCAGGGGGGCGAACACCATATATTTT.

The chain has TRBV28 and TRBJ1-2; D not certain. The germline V and J ends were trimmed by 6 bases and 2 bases, with 13 bases remaining between them. The CDR3 runs 14 residues. Germline V gives CDR1 MDHEN, CDR2 SYDVKM. The CDR3 DNA sequence: TGTGCCAGCAGCCGCCCGGACTCGAACTATGGCTACACCTTC. Translating it yields CASSRPDSNYGYTF.

This rearrangement joins TRBV11-2 to TRBJ2-7; D ambiguous. The CDR3 contains 12 residues. CDR1 and CDR2 from the germline V gene are SGHAT and FQNNGV. The ends were cut back, 5 bases at V and 3 bases at J, with 8 bases in the middle. The CDR3 bases are TGTGCCAGCAGCCTCGACCGCTACGAGCAGTACTTC. Protein: CASSLDRYEQYF. Filled out from reference TRBV11-2 and TRBJ2-7, the complete variable domain reads EAGVAQSPRYKIIEKRQSVAFWCNPISGHATLYWYQQILGQGPKLLIQFQNNGVVDDSQLPKDRFSAERLKGVDSTLKIQPAKLEDSAVYLCASSLDRYEQYFGPGTRLTVT.

This CDR3 is CAWGPGGHYYGYTF. CDR3 nucleotides: TGTGCCTGGGGACCCGGAGGCCACTACTATGGCTACACCTTC. The chain employs TRBV30 and TRBJ1-2; D ambiguous. CDR3 length equals 14 residues. The germline V gene encodes CDR1 GTSNPN and CDR2 SVGIG (reference sequence). V dropped 5 bases and J dropped 3 bases, with 16 bases sitting between them. The entire variable domain, with the rest obtained from reference TRBV30 and TRBJ1-2, is as follows: SQTIHQWPATLVQPVGSPLSLECTVEGTSNPNLYWYRQAAGRGLQLLFYSVGIGQISSEVPQNLSASRPQDRQFILSSKKLLLSDSGFYLCAWGPGGHYYGYTFGSGTRLTVV.